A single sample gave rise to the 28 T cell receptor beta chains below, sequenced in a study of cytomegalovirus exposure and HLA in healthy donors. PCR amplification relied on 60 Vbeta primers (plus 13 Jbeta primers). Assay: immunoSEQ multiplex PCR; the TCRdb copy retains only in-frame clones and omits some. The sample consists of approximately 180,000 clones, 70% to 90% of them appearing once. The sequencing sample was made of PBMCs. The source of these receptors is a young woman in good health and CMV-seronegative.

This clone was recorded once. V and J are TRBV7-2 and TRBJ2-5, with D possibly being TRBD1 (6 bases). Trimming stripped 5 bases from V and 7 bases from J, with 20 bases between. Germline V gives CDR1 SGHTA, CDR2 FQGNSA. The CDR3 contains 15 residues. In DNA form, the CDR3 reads TGTGCCAGCAGCCCCGGCCCGGGACATGGAGGGACCCAGTACTTC. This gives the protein CASSPGPGHGGTQYF.

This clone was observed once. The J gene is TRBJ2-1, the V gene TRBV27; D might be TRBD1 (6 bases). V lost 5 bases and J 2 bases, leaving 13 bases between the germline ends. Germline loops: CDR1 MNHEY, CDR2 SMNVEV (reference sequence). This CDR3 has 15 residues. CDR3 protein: CASSPTGSPYNEQFF. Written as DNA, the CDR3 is TGTGCCAGCAGTCCCACAGGGTCCCCCTACAATGAGCAGTTCTTC.

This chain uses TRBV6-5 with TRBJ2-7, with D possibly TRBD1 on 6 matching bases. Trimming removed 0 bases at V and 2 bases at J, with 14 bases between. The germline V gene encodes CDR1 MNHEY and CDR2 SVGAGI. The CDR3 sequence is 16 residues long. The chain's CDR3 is CASSYSYRDVTYEQYF. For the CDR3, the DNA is TGTGCCAGCAGTTACTCGTACAGGGACGTAACCTACGAGCAGTACTTC.

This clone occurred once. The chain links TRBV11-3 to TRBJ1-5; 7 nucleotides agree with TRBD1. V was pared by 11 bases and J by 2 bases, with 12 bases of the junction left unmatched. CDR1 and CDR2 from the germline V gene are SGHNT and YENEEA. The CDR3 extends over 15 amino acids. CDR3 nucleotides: TGTGCCCAGCGGAGACAGGGCCTCGGCAATCAGCCCCAGCATTTT. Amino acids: CAQRRQGLGNQPQHF.

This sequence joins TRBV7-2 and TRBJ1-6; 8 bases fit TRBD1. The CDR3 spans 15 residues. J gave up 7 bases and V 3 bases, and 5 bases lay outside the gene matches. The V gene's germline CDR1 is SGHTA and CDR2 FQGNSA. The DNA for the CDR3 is TGTGCCAGCAGCTTCAGACAGGGGTGGAATTCACCCCTCCACTTT. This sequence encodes CASSFRQGWNSPLHF.

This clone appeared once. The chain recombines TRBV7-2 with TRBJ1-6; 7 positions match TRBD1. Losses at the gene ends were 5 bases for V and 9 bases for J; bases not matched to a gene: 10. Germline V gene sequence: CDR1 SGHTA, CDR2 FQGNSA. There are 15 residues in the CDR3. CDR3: CASSPRQGQGSPLHF. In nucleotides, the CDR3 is TGTGCCAGCAGCCCCCGACAGGGCCAAGGTTCACCCCTCCACTTT.

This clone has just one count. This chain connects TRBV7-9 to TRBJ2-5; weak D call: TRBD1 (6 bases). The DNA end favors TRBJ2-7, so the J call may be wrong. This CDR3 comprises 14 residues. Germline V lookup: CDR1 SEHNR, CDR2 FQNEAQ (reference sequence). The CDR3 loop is CASSLQGITYEQYF. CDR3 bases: TGTGCCAGCAGCTTACAGGGGATAACCTACGAGCAGTACTTC.

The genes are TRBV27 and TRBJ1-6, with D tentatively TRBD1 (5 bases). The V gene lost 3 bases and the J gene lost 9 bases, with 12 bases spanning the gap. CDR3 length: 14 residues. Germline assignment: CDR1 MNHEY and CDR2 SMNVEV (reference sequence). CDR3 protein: CASSFQGNSSPLHF. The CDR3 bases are TGTGCCAGCAGTTTTCAGGGAAATAGTTCACCCCTCCACTTT.

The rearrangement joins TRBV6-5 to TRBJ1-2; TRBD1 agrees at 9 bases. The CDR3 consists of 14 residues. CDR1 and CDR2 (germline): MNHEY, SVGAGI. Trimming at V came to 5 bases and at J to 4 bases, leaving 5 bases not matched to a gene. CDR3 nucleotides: TGTGCCAGCAGTAAGGGACAGGGAAGCTATGGCTACACCTTC. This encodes CASSKGQGSYGYTF.

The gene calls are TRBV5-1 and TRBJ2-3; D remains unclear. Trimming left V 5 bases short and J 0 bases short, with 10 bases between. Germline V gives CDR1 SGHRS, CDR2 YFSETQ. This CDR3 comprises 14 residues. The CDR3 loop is CASRTSTSTDTQYF. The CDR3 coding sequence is TGCGCCAGCAGGACCTCGACTAGCACAGATACGCAGTATTTT. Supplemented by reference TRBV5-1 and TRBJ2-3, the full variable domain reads KAGVTQTPRYLIKTRGQQVTLSCSPISGHRSVSWYQQTPGQGLQFLFEYFSETQRNKGNFPGRFSGRQFSNSRSEMNVSTLELGDSALYLCASRTSTSTDTQYFGPGTRLTVL.

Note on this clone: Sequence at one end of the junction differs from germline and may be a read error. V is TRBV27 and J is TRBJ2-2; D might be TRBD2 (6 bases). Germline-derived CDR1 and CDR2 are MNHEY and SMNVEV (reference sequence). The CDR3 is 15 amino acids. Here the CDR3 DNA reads TGTGCCAGCAATTTAGGAGGGAGGTGGACCGGGGAGCTGTTTTTT. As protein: CASNLGGRWTGELFF.

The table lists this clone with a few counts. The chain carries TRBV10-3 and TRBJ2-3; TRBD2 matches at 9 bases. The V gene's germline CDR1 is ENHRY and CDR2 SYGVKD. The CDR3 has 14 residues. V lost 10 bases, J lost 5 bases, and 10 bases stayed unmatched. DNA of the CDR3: TGTGCCACGGGGGCGGGACTAGCAGGAGATACGCAGTATTTT. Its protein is CATGAGLAGDTQYF.

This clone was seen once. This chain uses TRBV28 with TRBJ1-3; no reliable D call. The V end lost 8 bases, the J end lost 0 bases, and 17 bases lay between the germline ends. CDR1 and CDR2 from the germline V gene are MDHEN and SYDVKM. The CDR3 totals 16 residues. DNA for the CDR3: TGTGCCAGCGTCGGGTCCGGCTCGGTCTCTGGAAACACCATATATTTT. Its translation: CASVGSGSVSGNTIYF.

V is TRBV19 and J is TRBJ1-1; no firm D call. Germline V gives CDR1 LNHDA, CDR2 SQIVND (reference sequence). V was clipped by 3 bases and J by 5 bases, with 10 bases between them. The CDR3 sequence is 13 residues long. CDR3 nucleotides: TGTGCCAGTAGTATGGCAGGTGATACTGAAGCTTTCTTT. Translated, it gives CASSMAGDTEAFF.

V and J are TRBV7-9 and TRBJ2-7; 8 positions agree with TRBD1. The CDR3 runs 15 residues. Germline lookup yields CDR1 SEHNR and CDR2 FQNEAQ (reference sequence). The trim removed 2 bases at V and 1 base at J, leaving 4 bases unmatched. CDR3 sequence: CASSLRGTGSYEQYF. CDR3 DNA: TGTGCCAGCAGCTTAAGAGGGACAGGTTCCTACGAGCAGTACTTC. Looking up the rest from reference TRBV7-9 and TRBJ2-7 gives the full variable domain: DTGVSQNPRHKITKRGQNVTFRCDPISEHNRLYWYRQTLGQGPEFLTYFQNEAQLEKSRLLSDRFSAERPKGSFSTLEIQRTEQGDSAMYLCASSLRGTGSYEQYFGPGTRLTVT.

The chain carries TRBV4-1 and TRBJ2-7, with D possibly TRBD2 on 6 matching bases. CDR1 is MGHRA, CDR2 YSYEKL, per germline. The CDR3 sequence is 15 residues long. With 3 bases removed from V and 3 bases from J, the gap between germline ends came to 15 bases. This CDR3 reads CASSQMAGSLYEQYF. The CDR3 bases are TGCGCCAGCAGCCAGATGGCGGGGTCACTCTACGAGCAGTACTTC.

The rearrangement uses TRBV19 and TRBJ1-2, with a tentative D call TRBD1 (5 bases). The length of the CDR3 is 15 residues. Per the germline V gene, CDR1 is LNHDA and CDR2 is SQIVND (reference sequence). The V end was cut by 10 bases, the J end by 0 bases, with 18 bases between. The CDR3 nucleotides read TGTGCCACCTGGACATCATGGACTACTAACTATGGCTACACCTTC. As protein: CATWTSWTTNYGYTF.

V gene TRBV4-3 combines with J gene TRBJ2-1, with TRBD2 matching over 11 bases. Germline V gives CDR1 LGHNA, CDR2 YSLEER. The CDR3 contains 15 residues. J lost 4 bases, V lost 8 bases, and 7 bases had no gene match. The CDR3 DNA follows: TGCGCCAGCGCTCTTGGGACTAGCGGATACAATGAGCAGTTCTTC. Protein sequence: CASALGTSGYNEQFF.

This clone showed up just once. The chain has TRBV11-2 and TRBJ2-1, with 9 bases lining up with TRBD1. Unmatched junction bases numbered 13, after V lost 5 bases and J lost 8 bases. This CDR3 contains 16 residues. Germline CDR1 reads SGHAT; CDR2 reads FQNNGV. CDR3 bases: TGTGCCAGCAGCCCCCGGGACAGGGTCACCCAAGATGAGCAGTTCTTC. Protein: CASSPRDRVTQDEQFF.

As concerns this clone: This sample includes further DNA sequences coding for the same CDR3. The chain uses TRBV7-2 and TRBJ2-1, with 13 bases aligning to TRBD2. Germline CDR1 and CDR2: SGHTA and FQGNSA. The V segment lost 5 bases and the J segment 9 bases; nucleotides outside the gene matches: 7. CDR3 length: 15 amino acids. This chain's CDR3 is CASSPGLAGRSEQFF. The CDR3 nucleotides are TGTGCCAGCAGCCCGGGACTAGCGGGAAGGAGTGAGCAGTTCTTC.

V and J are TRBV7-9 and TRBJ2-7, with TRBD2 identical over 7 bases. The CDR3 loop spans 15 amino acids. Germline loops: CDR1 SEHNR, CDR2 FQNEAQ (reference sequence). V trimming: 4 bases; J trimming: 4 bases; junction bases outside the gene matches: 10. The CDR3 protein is CASSSRGGSLYEQYF. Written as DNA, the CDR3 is TGTGCCAGCAGCTCCCGTGGCGGGAGTCTATACGAGCAGTACTTC.

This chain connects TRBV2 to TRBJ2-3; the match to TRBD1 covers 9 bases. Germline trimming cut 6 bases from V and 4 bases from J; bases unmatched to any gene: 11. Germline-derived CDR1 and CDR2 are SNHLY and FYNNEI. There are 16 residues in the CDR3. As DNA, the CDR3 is TGTGCCAGCAGACTACAGGGGGCGCGATCCGCAGATACGCAGTATTTT. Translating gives CASRLQGARSADTQYF. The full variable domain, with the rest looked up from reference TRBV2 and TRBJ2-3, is EPEVTQTPSHQVTQMGQEVILRCVPISNHLYFYWYRQILGQKVEFLVSFYNNEISEKSEIFDDQFSVERPDGSNFTLKIRSTKLEDSAMYFCASRLQGARSADTQYFGPGTRLTVL.

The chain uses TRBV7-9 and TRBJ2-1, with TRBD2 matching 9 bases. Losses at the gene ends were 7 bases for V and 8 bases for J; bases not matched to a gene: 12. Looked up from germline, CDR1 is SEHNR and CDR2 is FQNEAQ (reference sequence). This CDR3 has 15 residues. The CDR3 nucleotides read TGTGCCAGCACTCCGCCGAGCGGGGGGAGCGATGAGCAGTTCTTC. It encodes CASTPPSGGSDEQFF.

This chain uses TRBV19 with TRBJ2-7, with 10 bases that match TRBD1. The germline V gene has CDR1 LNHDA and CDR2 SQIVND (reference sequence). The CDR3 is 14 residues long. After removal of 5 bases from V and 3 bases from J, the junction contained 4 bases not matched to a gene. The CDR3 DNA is TGTGCCAGTAGTCTAGGACAGGGGGTCTACGAGCAGTACTTC. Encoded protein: CASSLGQGVYEQYF.

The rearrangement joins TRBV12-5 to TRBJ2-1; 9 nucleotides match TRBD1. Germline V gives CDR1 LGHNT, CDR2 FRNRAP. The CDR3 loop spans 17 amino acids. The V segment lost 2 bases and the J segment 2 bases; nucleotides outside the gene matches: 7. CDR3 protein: CASGLTKQGATYNEQFF. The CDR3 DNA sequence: TGTGCTAGTGGTTTGACAAAACAGGGGGCAACCTACAATGAGCAGTTCTTC.

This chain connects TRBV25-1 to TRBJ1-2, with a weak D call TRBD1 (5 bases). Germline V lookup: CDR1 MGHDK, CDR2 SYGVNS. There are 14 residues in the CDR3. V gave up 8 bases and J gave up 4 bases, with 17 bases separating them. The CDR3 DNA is TGTGCCAGCTCCGACAGCCCATCTTTCTATGGCTACACCTTC. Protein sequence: CASSDSPSFYGYTF.

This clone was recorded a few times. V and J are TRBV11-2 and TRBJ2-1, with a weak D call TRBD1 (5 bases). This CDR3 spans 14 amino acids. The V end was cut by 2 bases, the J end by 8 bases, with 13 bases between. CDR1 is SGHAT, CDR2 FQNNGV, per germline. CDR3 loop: CASSLINRNDEQFF. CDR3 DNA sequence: TGTGCCAGCAGCTTAATTAACAGGAACGATGAGCAGTTCTTC. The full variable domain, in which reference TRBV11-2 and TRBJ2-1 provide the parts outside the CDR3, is EAGVAQSPRYKIIEKRQSVAFWCNPISGHATLYWYQQILGQGPKLLIQFQNNGVVDDSQLPKDRFSAERLKGVDSTLKIQPAKLEDSAVYLCASSLINRNDEQFFGPGTRLTVL.

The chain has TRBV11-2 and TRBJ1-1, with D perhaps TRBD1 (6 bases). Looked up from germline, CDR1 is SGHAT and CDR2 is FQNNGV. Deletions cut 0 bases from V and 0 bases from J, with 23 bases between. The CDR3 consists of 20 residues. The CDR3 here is CASSLERGRGRRLMNTEAFF. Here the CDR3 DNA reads TGTGCCAGCAGCTTAGAAAGGGGCAGGGGAAGAAGATTGATGAACACTGAAGCTTTCTTT.